This T cell receptor beta chain was documented in a study of Graves' ophthalmopathy and Graves' hyperthyroidism. Turning to the study itself: Specimen type is peripheral blood, obtained at initial diagnosis before any treatment. Study-level points and caveats: Blood also held most thyroid clonotypes expanded above 0.001 frequency. With 70.59% sensitivity and approximately 72% specificity, the model predicted ophthalmopathy progression. A model built from 13 signatures distinguished ophthalmopathy from stable hyperthyroidism with approximately 88% sensitivity and approximately 80% specificity.

CDR3 regions of TCR beta were amplified from RNA transcripts. Amplification began with first-round RT-PCR using HTBI primers, then second-round multiplex PCR was performed. TCRdb re-analysed the multiplex PCR reads in MiXCR, keeping a single row per CDR3 protein. The sample has roughly 350,000 distinct CDR3 sequences, roughly 17% seen once; the top ten hold 2.4%. Germline lookup yields CDR1 SGHRS and CDR2 YFSETQ. The CDR3 length is 15 residues. Trimming took off 1 base at V and 2 bases at J, with 13 bases between the two ends. This clonotype was observed a handful of times. The antigen is not known. This sequence joins TRBV5-1 and TRBJ2-7; possible D gene TRBD1, 6 bases. This clonotype was obtained from an adult woman with stable Graves' hyperthyroidism. The sequencing sample was made of peripheral blood. The CDR3 DNA sequence: TGCGCCAGCAGCTTGCAGGGGATTCCCACCTACGAGCAGTACTTC. It is translated as CASSLQGIPTYEQYF.